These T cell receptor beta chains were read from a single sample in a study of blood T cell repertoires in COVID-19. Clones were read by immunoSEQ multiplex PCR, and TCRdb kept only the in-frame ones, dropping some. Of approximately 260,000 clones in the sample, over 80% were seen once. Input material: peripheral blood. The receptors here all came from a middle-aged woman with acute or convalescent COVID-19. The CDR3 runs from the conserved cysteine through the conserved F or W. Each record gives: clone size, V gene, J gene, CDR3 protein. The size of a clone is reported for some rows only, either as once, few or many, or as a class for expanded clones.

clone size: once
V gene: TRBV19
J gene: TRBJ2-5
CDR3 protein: CASSITAGETQYF

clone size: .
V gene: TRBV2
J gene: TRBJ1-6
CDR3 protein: CARTTGTGASPLHF

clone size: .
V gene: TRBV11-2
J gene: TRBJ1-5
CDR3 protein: CASSLSGAIGNQPQHF

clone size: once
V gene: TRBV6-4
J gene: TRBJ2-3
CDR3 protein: CASSDPVRGDTQYF

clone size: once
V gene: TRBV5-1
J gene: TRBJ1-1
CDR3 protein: CASSIQGENTEAFF

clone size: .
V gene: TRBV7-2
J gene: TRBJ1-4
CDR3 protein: CASSLYRGINEKLFF

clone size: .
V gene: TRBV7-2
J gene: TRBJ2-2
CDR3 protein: CASSPTRQNTGELFF

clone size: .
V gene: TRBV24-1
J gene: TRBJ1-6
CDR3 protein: CATSDGPSPLHF

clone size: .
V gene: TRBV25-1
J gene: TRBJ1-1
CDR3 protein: CASSEYMRTGGTEAFF

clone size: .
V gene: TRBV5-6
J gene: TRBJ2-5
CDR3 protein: CASSLSWGGQYF